The next 5 T cell receptor beta chains were all read from a single sample in a study of breast tumors, draining lymph nodes, adjacent tissues. TCRdb recomputed calls from the multiplex PCR reads with MiXCR, one row per CDR3 protein. Here the sample spans about 47,000 distinct CDR3 sequences, around 23% being singletons. Sequences were obtained from breast tumor tissue. The receptor set was obtained from a female donor with breast cancer. Some clones in this sample may be carry-over from other donors' samples.

This clonotype was counted at least ten times. The CDR3 here is CASSYSMGISGNTIYF. Written as DNA, the CDR3 is TGTGCCAGCAGTTATTCAATGGGGATCTCTGGAAACACCATATATTTT. The J gene is TRBJ1-3, the V gene TRBV6-6, with D unclear. There are 16 residues in the CDR3. In germline, CDR1 is MNHNY, CDR2 SVGAGI (reference sequence). Trimming cost V 3 bases and J 0 bases, with 12 bases left between them.

The chain combines TRBV5-1 with TRBJ2-1, with D maybe TRBD2 (5 bases). The length of the CDR3 is 15 residues. Looked up from germline, CDR1 is SGHRS and CDR2 is YFSETQ. V dropped 2 bases and J dropped 2 bases, with 11 bases sitting between them. CDR3 nucleotide sequence: TGCGCCAGCAGCTTCGTCGCGGGCCCCTACAATGAGCAGTTCTTC. Residues: CASSFVAGPYNEQFF.

At least ten counts were recorded for this clonotype. This chain joins TRBV10-2 and TRBJ2-1; D assignment may be TRBD1 or TRBD2 (5 bases each). The V gene's germline CDR1 is WSHSY and CDR2 SAAADI. Trimming shortened V by 2 bases and J by 9 bases, and 14 bases separated the two germline ends. This CDR3 is built from 14 residues. CDR3 nucleotides: TGCGCCAGCAGTGAGCCGGGACGGAATGGTGAGCAGTTCTTC. This translates into CASSEPGRNGEQFF.

J is TRBJ2-5 and V is TRBV12-5, with 7 nucleotides matching TRBD2. Germline values: CDR1 LGHNT, CDR2 FRNRAP. The trim removed 1 base at V and 1 base at J, leaving 12 bases unmatched. This CDR3 has 18 residues. The CDR3 nucleotides read TGTGCTAGTGGTTTGGGCGAGAGGGAGGGCTTTTTCCAAGAGACCCAGTACTTC. Its protein is CASGLGEREGFFQETQYF.

Notes on this clonotype: With a much larger clone just one base away, this may be a read error. V gene TRBV4-3 combines with J gene TRBJ2-1; 7 positions agree with TRBD2. The CDR3 consists of 14 residues. V lost 4 bases to trimming and J lost 7 bases; unmatched junction nucleotides: 7. Germline CDR1 is LGHNA and CDR2 is YSLEER. DNA of the CDR3: TGCGCCAGCAGCCCTGAGCGGGATGTGAATGAGCAGTTCTTC. It specifies CASSPERDVNEQFF.